This T cell receptor beta chain was documented in a study of T cells in tumors and immune-related adverse events. Generated by immunoSEQ multiplex PCR, the TCRdb table keeps only in-frame clones and is missing some. Here the sample spans fewer than 4,500 clones, around 80% being singletons. This CDR3 has 15 amino acids. V was pared by 10 bases and J by 5 bases, with 23 bases between. Germline V CDR1 and CDR2: SNHLY, FYNNEI. This TCR was recovered from a female donor with metastatic renal cell carcinoma. Sequences were derived from skin tissue, sampled from a patient treated with anti-PD-1 therapy. The genes are TRBV2 and TRBJ2-5; D tentatively fits TRBD1 or TRBD2 (5 bases each). CDR3 in DNA: TGTGCCACTTCTAGGGATCAGGGTAGCGACGAGACCCAGTACTTC. The encoded protein is CATSRDQGSDETQYF.